The T cell receptor (beta chain) described here comes from a study of early T cells in non-severe SARS-CoV-2 infection. General study findings and limits: Anti-spike CD8 responses were favored in VDJdb matching, and private and CD4 specificities were missed.

The TCR library protocol attached unique molecular identifiers to the individual cDNA molecules. TCRdb used MiXCR to reprocess the 5' RACE reads, holding one entry per CDR3 protein. The profile covers tens of thousands of distinct CDR3 sequences, with 9.9% appearing a single time and approximately 12% taken by the ten largest. This CDR3 has 12 amino acids. Germline V gene data show CDR1 as MNHEY and CDR2 as SVGEGT. The germline V and J ends were trimmed by 4 bases and 6 bases, with 10 bases remaining between them. This clonotype appeared many times. Its antigen is undetermined. Sequencing was done on a sample of whole blood. This TCR was recovered from an adult who was a healthcare worker with PCR-confirmed SARS-CoV-2 infection or an uninfected control (not recorded which). V and J are TRBV6-2 or TRBV6-3 and TRBJ2-7; D uncertain. In DNA, the CDR3 is TGTGCCAGCAGTTCCTGGCCTTCCGAGCAGTACTTC. It codes for CASSSWPSEQYF.